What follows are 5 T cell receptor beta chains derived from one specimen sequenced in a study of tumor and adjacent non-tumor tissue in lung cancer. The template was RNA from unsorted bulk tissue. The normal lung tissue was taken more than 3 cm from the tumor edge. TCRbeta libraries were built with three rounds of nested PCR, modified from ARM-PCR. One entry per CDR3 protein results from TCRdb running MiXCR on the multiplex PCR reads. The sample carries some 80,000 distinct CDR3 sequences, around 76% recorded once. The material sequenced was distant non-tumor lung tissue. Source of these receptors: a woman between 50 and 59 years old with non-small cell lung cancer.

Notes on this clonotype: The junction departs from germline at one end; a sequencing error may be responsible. The chain's CDR3 is CNVPDTFSYEHYF. Here the CDR3 DNA reads TGCAACGTGCCTGACACTTTCTCCTACGAGCATTACTTC. The rearrangement joins TRBV29-1 to TRBJ2-7, with D unresolved. The germline CDR1 and CDR2 sequences are SQVTM and ANQGSEA. The CDR3 loop spans 13 amino acids.

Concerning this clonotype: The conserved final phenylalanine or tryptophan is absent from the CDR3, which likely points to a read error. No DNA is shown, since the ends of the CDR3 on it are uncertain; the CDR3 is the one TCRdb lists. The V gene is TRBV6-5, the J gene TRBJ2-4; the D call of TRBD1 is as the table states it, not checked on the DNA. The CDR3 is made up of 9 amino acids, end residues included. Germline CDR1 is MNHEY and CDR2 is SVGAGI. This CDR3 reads CASSYRGYL.

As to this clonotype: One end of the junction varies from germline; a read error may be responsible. The CDR3 DNA reads as TGTGCCAGTAGCTTAGAGGGGGGAAGACAAGATACGCAGTTTTTT. It translates to CASSLEGGRQDTQFF. The chain has TRBV11-2 and TRBJ2-3; D tentatively reads TRBD1 or TRBD2 (6 bases each). CDR3 length equals 15 residues. CDR1 and CDR2 from the germline V gene are SGHAT and FQNNGV.

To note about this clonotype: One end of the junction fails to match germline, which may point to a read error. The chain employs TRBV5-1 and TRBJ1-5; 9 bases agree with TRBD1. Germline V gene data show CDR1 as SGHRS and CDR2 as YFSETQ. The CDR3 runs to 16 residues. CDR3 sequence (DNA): TGCGCCAGCAGCTTGGAGCCTGGGACAGGGAATCAGTCCCAGCATTTT. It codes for CASSLEPGTGNQSQHF.

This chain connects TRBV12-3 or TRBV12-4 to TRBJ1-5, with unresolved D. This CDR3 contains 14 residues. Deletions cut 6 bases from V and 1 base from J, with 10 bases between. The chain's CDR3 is CASSSLGSNQPQHF. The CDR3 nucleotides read TGTGCCAGCAGCTCCCTCGGAAGCAATCAGCCCCAGCATTTT.